Listed here are 5 T cell receptor beta chains from one sample, sequenced in a study of OX40 agonist ivuxolimab in advanced cancers. TCRdb's copy holds only in-frame clones and misses some; the assay was immunoSEQ multiplex PCR. The sample includes some 57,000 clones, 80% to 85% seen only once; the top ten take about 3.9%. The sample in question was CD4+ or CD8+ T cells sorted from blood, obtained in a trial of the OX40 agonist ivuxolimab. The receptors originated from an adult with an advanced solid tumor such as melanoma, head and neck, liver or kidney cancer.

The rearrangement joins TRBV9 to TRBJ2-3; D may be TRBD2 (6 bases). This CDR3 is 16 amino acids long. CDR1 is SGDLS, CDR2 YYNGEE, per germline. The ends were cut back, 0 bases at V and 0 bases at J, with 11 bases in the middle. Here the CDR3 DNA reads TGTGCCAGCAGCGTAGCGCGGGGAGTTAGCACAGATACGCAGTATTTT. It specifies CASSVARGVSTDTQYF.

The table lists this clone with a few counts. V and J are TRBV2 and TRBJ1-2, with D unclear. Trimming cost V 6 bases and J 3 bases, with 8 bases left between them. Germline assignment: CDR1 SNHLY and CDR2 FYNNEI. CDR3 size: 12 residues. CDR3 protein: CASRREDYGYTF. As DNA, the CDR3 is TGTGCCAGCAGACGGGAAGACTATGGCTACACCTTC.

The rearrangement links TRBV28 to TRBJ2-4; D might be TRBD1 (5 bases). CDR3 length equals 13 residues. CDR1 and CDR2 from the germline V gene are MDHEN and SYDVKM. Deletions cut 3 bases from V and 6 bases from J, with 9 bases between. The CDR3 region has the DNA TGTGCCAGCAGTTTTGGAGACAGAAACATTCAGTACTTC. Protein sequence: CASSFGDRNIQYF.

This chain links TRBV6-1 with TRBJ1-4, with 7 positions matching TRBD1. Germline lookup yields CDR1 MNHNS and CDR2 SASEGT. The CDR3 runs 15 residues. J lost 8 bases, V lost 4 bases, and 10 bases had no gene match. The CDR3: CASSGQGGLKEKLFF. In nucleotides, the CDR3 is TGTGCCAGCAGTGGACAGGGCGGGCTGAAGGAAAAACTGTTTTTT.

A word on this clone: This CDR3 is also generated by other DNA sequences in the sample. V and J are TRBV6-5 and TRBJ1-1, with no clear D. The V end was cut by 2 bases, the J end by 0 bases, with 10 bases between. The CDR3 is made up of 15 amino acids. Germline V lookup: CDR1 MNHEY, CDR2 SVGAGI. As DNA, the CDR3 is TGTGCCAGCAGTTACAACTCTCATATGAACACTGAAGCTTTCTTT. It codes for CASSYNSHMNTEAFF.